This passage covers 28 T cell receptor beta chains from one sample sequenced in a study of blood T cell repertoires in COVID-19. Measured with immunoSEQ multiplex PCR; TCRdb has only the in-frame clones, and not every one. Of 150,000 to 200,000 clones listed, 75% to 90% were seen once; the top ten hold 9.5% to 13%. The sequencing sample was made of peripheral blood. These receptors were collected from a human donor with active or convalescent COVID-19. The donor label of this sample is uncertain.

This clone was observed many times. The chain has TRBV5-1 and TRBJ2-1; a weak D match, TRBD1 (6 bases). Trimming took off 1 base at V and 0 bases at J, with 8 bases between the two ends. CDR1 is SGHRS and CDR2 is YFSETQ in the germline V gene. The CDR3 extends over 15 amino acids. CDR3 residues: CASSLTDSSYNEQFF. In DNA form, the CDR3 reads TGCGCCAGCAGCTTGACGGACAGCTCCTACAATGAGCAGTTCTTC.

This clone was detected once. The chain uses TRBV4-3 and TRBJ1-6, with unresolved D. The V end was cut by 3 bases, the J end by 7 bases, with 13 bases between. Per the germline V gene, CDR1 is LGHNA and CDR2 is YSLEER. The CDR3 has 15 amino acids. CDR3 sequence reads: CASSQVILRNSPLHF. The DNA of the CDR3 is TGCGCCAGCAGCCAGGTTATTCTTCGGAATTCACCCCTCCACTTT.

The chain carries TRBV7-9 and TRBJ1-4; unclear D gene. Germline values: CDR1 SEHNR, CDR2 FQNEAQ (reference sequence). Trimming shortened V by 4 bases and J by 1 base, and 16 bases separated the two germline ends. The CDR3 covers 17 residues. CDR3 region: CASSSSGGIGTNEKLFF. As DNA, the CDR3 is TGTGCCAGCAGCTCGAGTGGAGGCATCGGAACTAATGAAAAACTGTTTTTT.

The V gene is TRBV11-2, the J gene TRBJ2-5; 7 bases match TRBD2. The germline V gene has CDR1 SGHAT and CDR2 FQNNGV. V lost 5 bases to trimming and J lost 3 bases; unmatched junction nucleotides: 18. The CDR3 spans 18 residues. The CDR3 region is CASSHWGEGRVWKETQYF. The CDR3 bases are TGTGCCAGCAGCCATTGGGGGGAGGGCCGAGTATGGAAAGAGACCCAGTACTTC.

There are a few counts of this clone. V usage is TRBV27 and J usage is TRBJ1-1; no clear D. The germline V and J ends were trimmed by 4 bases and 3 bases, with 9 bases remaining between them. Per germline, CDR1 MNHEY and CDR2 SMNVEV (reference sequence). This CDR3 is 13 amino acids long. Written as DNA, the CDR3 is TGTGCCAGCAGTTCCAGTGGCCACACTGAAGCTTTCTTT. This sequence encodes CASSSSGHTEAFF.

J is TRBJ1-4 and V is TRBV5-1; 7 bases map to TRBD1. Germline lookup yields CDR1 SGHRS and CDR2 YFSETQ. J gave up 7 bases and V 0 bases, and 9 bases lay outside the gene matches. This CDR3 is built from 16 residues. The CDR3 protein is CASSLGTTGISEKLFF. The CDR3 DNA reads TGCGCCAGCAGCTTGGGGACGACAGGGATAAGTGAAAAACTGTTTTTT.

The J gene is TRBJ2-5, the V gene TRBV20-1; D is uncertain. This CDR3 spans 11 amino acids. Germline V lookup: CDR1 DFQATT, CDR2 SNEGSKA (reference sequence). V was cut by 4 bases and J by 1 base, with 4 bases left in between. This CDR3 reads CSATRQETQYF. The CDR3 DNA reads as TGCAGTGCTACGCGCCAAGAGACCCAGTACTTC.

The gene calls are TRBV6-5 and TRBJ2-7; 8 nucleotides line up with TRBD2. The V segment lost 6 bases and the J segment 5 bases; nucleotides outside the gene matches: 12. The V gene's germline CDR1 is MNHEY and CDR2 SVGAGI. This CDR3 comprises 15 residues. This CDR3 reads CASRGEVAGKNEQYF. Here the CDR3 DNA reads TGTGCCAGCAGGGGGGAGGTAGCGGGGAAGAACGAGCAGTACTTC.

This sequence joins TRBV29-1 and TRBJ2-7; the match to TRBD1 covers 7 bases. The germline V gene has CDR1 SQVTM and CDR2 ANQGSEA. The V segment lost 3 bases and the J segment 1 base; nucleotides outside the gene matches: 3. CDR3 length: 13 amino acids. CDR3: CSVDRDRSYEQYF. In nucleotides, the CDR3 is TGCAGCGTTGATCGGGACAGATCCTACGAGCAGTACTTC.

The chain links TRBV4-3 to TRBJ1-1, with 8 positions matching TRBD1. The CDR3 totals 17 residues. Germline-derived CDR1 and CDR2 are LGHNA and YSLEER. J gave up 0 bases and V 1 base, and 7 bases lay outside the gene matches. CDR3 sequence reads: CASSQAGTGRMNTEAFF. CDR3 nucleotide sequence: TGCGCCAGCAGCCAAGCTGGGACAGGTCGGATGAACACTGAAGCTTTCTTT.

The chain uses TRBV9 and TRBJ2-7; perhaps TRBD1 as D (6 bases). The CDR3 covers 14 residues. Looked up from germline, CDR1 is SGDLS and CDR2 is YYNGEE. Between the trimmed V and J ends, which lost 4 bases and 2 bases, there was a span of 13 bases. The CDR3 sequence: CASSSIGQTYEQYF. The DNA of the CDR3 is TGTGCCAGCAGCTCCATAGGACAGACCTACGAGCAGTACTTC.

The rearrangement joins TRBV6-1 to TRBJ2-4, with 8 bases lining up with TRBD2. V trimming: 3 bases; J trimming: 8 bases; junction bases outside the gene matches: 12. There are 16 residues in the CDR3. Germline values: CDR1 MNHNS, CDR2 SASEGT. The CDR3 is CASSEVSVGRGDIQYF. CDR3 coding DNA: TGTGCCAGCAGTGAGGTATCGGTAGGGCGGGGGGACATTCAGTACTTC.

The chain carries TRBV7-6 and TRBJ2-7; 14 bases are a match to TRBD2. CDR1 is SGHVS, CDR2 FNYEAQ, per germline. The CDR3 sequence is 17 residues long. The V gene end was trimmed by 4 bases and the J gene end by 2 bases; junction bases not matched to a gene: 7. Here the CDR3 DNA reads TGTGCCAGCAGCTCCGGACTAGCGGGGGGTTCCCCCTACGAGCAGTACTTC. This sequence encodes CASSSGLAGGSPYEQYF.

The gene calls are TRBV19 and TRBJ1-5; 7 bases align to TRBD1. J was trimmed by 0 bases and V by 8 bases; bases with no gene match: 7. This CDR3 comprises 15 residues. CDR1 and CDR2 from the germline V gene are LNHDA and SQIVND (reference sequence). CDR3 loop: CASRGTAYSNQPQHF. DNA for the CDR3: TGTGCCAGTCGTGGGACAGCTTATAGCAATCAGCCCCAGCATTTT.

V usage is TRBV25-1 and J usage is TRBJ2-4; weak D call: TRBD1 (6 bases). Trimming pared 6 bases from V and 2 bases from J, leaving 14 bases between. Germline CDR1 and CDR2: MGHDK and SYGVNS. CDR3 length equals 15 residues. The CDR3 here is CASSPIDRSKNIQYF. Here the CDR3 DNA reads TGTGCCAGCAGCCCCATCGACAGGTCCAAAAACATTCAGTACTTC.

The chain joins TRBV12-5 to TRBJ2-1; 7 nucleotides match TRBD2. The CDR3 has 15 residues. From germline, CDR1 is LGHNT and CDR2 FRNRAP. J gave up 0 bases and V 4 bases, and 3 bases lay outside the gene matches. CDR3 sequence (DNA): TGTGCTAGTGGTTCCGGGGGGAGCTCCTACAATGAGCAGTTCTTC. It is translated as CASGSGGSSYNEQFF.

This chain links TRBV5-4 with TRBJ2-7, with a possible D match to TRBD2 (5 bases). Per the germline V gene, CDR1 is SGHNT and CDR2 is YYREEE (reference sequence). Trimming removed 4 bases from V and 6 bases from J, with 11 bases in between. The CDR3 covers 12 residues. In DNA form, the CDR3 reads TGTGCCAGCAGCCCAGGACTCTCCGAGCAGTACTTC. Protein: CASSPGLSEQYF.

The rearrangement joins TRBV19 to TRBJ1-5; D is perhaps TRBD1 (5 bases). This CDR3 is built from 15 residues. Per the germline V gene, CDR1 is LNHDA and CDR2 is SQIVND (reference sequence). V was clipped by 9 bases and J by 6 bases, with 21 bases between them. The CDR3 sequence is CASLIGQGTGQPQHF. The DNA for the CDR3 is TGTGCCAGCTTAATCGGGCAGGGTACCGGTCAGCCCCAGCATTTT.

The chain uses TRBV7-2 and TRBJ1-2; TRBD1 aligns across 7 bases. The CDR3 is made up of 14 amino acids. V trimming: 5 bases; J trimming: 2 bases; junction bases outside the gene matches: 5. Germline CDR1 is SGHTA and CDR2 is FQGNSA. The CDR3 DNA sequence: TGTGCCAGCAGCCTAACGACAGGGAACTATGGCTACACCTTC. Translating gives CASSLTTGNYGYTF.

CDR3 residues: CAISDPETGTFEQFF. CDR3 nucleotide sequence: TGTGCCATCAGTGATCCAGAGACAGGGACCTTCGAGCAGTTCTTC. The chain recombines TRBV10-3 with TRBJ2-1; 7 positions match TRBD1. The junction had 12 bases not matched to a gene; V was cut back by 3 bases and J by 10 bases. The CDR3 extends over 15 amino acids. Germline CDR1 reads ENHRY; CDR2 reads SYGVKD.

The chain links TRBV6-1 to TRBJ2-7; 7 bases map to TRBD1. The CDR3 runs 13 residues. Germline-derived CDR1 and CDR2 are MNHNS and SASEGT. The J segment lost 4 bases and the V segment lost 3 bases, leaving 3 bases of the junction unmatched. The CDR3 DNA sequence: TGTGCCAGCAGTGACGGGACAGTTTACGAGCAGTACTTC. Protein: CASSDGTVYEQYF.

The gene calls are TRBV19 and TRBJ2-7; the match to TRBD1 covers 9 bases. V shed 2 bases, J shed 4 bases, and the junction held 6 bases outside the gene matches. The V gene's germline CDR1 is LNHDA and CDR2 SQIVND (reference sequence). The CDR3 runs 15 residues. This CDR3 reads CASSISATGGYEQYF. CDR3 in DNA: TGTGCCAGTAGTATATCGGCGACAGGGGGATACGAGCAGTACTTC.

The CDR3, as DNA: TGTGCCAGCAGCCCGGGACTAGCGGGAGGGAACACCGGGGAGCTGTTTTTT. This translates into CASSPGLAGGNTGELFF. The chain uses TRBV7-6 and TRBJ2-2; 15 positions match TRBD2. J was trimmed by 1 base and V by 5 bases; bases with no gene match: 2. The germline gives CDR1 SGHVS, CDR2 FNYEAQ. This CDR3 contains 17 residues.

The rearrangement uses TRBV7-2 and TRBJ1-5; D gene uncertain. CDR3 length: 14 amino acids. Trimming cost V 4 bases and J 0 bases, with 7 bases left between them. Germline CDR1 is SGHTA and CDR2 is FQGNSA. The CDR3 sequence is CASSSGVSNQPQHF. CDR3 nucleotides: TGTGCCAGCAGCTCCGGAGTTAGCAATCAGCCCCAGCATTTT.

V gene TRBV27 combines with J gene TRBJ1-5; D might be TRBD1 (6 bases). CDR1 is MNHEY, CDR2 SMNVEV, per germline (reference sequence). V was shortened by 5 bases and J by 7 bases, with 15 bases between the two germline ends. The CDR3 consists of 14 residues. CDR3 sequence reads: CASSPTTGWQPQHF. The DNA for the CDR3 is TGTGCCAGCAGTCCCACGACAGGCTGGCAGCCCCAGCATTTT.

This clone was picked up a small number of times. The chain is built from TRBV18 and TRBJ2-1; D is possibly TRBD2 (6 bases). Trimming removed 4 bases at V and 7 bases at J, with 17 bases between. The length of the CDR3 is 15 residues. Germline values: CDR1 KGHSH, CDR2 LQKENI. The CDR3 DNA is TGTGCCAGCTCACTAATAGCGGTAAACGCGAATGAGCAGTTCTTC. Amino acid sequence: CASSLIAVNANEQFF.

This sequence joins TRBV3-1 (or the pseudogene TRBV3-2) and TRBJ2-7, with a possible D match to TRBD2 (6 bases). The germline V and J ends were trimmed by 4 bases and 3 bases, with 16 bases remaining between them. CDR3 size: 15 residues. The V gene's germline CDR1 is LGHDT and CDR2 YNNKEL (reference sequence). The CDR3 bases are TGTGCCAGCAGCCCGGGGGTGAGGGCCAACTACGAGCAGTACTTC. It encodes CASSPGVRANYEQYF.

V usage is TRBV28 and J usage is TRBJ2-2, with 8 bases identical to TRBD2. Unmatched junction bases numbered 17, after V lost 5 bases and J lost 0 bases. CDR3 length: 20 residues. Germline V lookup: CDR1 MDHEN, CDR2 SYDVKM. The CDR3 loop is CASSPPPGTRHAPNTGELFF. DNA of the CDR3: TGTGCCAGCAGTCCACCCCCAGGGACTAGACATGCTCCGAACACCGGGGAGCTGTTTTTT.